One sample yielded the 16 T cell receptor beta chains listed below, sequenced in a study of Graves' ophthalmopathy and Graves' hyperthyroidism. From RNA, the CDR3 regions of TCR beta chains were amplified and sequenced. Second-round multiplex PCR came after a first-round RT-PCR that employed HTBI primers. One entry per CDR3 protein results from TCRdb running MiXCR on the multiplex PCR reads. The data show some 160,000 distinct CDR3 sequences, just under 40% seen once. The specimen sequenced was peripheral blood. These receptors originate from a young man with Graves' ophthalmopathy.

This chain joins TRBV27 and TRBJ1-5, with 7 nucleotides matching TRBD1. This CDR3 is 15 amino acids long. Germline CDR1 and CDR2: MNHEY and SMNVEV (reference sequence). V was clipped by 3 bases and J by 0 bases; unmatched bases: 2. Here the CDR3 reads CASSFQGDSNQPQHF. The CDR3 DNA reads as TGTGCCAGCAGTTTCCAGGGGGATAGCAATCAGCCCCAGCATTTT.

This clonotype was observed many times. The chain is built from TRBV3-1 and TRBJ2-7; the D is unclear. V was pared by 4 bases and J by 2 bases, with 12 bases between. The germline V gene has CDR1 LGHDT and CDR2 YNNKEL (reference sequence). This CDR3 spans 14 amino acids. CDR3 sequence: CASSPLPGPYEQYF. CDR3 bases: TGTGCCAGCAGCCCCCTTCCTGGCCCCTACGAGCAGTACTTC.

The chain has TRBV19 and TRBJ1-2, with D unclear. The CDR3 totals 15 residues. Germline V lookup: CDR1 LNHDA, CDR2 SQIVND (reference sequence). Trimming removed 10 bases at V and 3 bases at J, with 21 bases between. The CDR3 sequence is CAIRRVALPDYGYTF. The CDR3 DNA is TGTGCCATTCGGCGGGTTGCCCTCCCGGACTATGGCTACACCTTC.

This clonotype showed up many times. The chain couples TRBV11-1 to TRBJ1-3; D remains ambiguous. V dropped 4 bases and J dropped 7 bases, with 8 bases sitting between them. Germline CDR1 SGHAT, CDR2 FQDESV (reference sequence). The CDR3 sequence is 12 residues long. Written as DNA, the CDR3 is TGTGCCAGCAGCTCATCACGGAACACCATATATTTT. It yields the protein CASSSSRNTIYF. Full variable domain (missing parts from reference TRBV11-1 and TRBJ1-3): EAEVAQSPRYKITEKSQAVAFWCDPISGHATLYWYRQILGQGPELLVQFQDESVVDDSQLPKDRFSAERLKGVDSTLKIQPAELGDSAMYLCASSSSRNTIYFGEGSWLTVV.

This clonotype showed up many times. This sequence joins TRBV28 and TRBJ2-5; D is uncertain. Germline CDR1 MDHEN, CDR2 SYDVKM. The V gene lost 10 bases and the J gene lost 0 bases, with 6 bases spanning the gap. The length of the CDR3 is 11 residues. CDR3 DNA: TGTGCCACGACGTACCAAGAGACCCAGTACTTC. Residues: CATTYQETQYF.

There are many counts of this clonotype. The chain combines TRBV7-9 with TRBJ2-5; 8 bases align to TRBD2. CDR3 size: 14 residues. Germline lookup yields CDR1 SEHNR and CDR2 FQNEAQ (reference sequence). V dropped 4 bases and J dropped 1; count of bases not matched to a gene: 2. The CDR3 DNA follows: TGTGCCAGCAGCTGGGCGGGGGGCCAAGAGACCCAGTACTTC. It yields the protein CASSWAGGQETQYF.

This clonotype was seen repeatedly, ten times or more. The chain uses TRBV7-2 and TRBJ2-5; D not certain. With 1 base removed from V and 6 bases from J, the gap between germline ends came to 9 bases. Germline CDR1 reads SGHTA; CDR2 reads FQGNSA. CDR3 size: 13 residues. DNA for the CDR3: TGTGCCAGCAGCTTAGAGACCCGGCAGACCCAGTACTTC. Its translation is CASSLETRQTQYF.

CDR3 nucleotide sequence: TGTGCCAGTCATCCTACCGGGCCTAACTATGGCTACACCTTC. Translating gives CASHPTGPNYGYTF. The chain combines TRBV12-3 or TRBV12-4 with TRBJ1-2; D gene ambiguous. This CDR3 is built from 14 residues. The germline V and J ends were trimmed by 9 bases and 0 bases, with 14 bases remaining between them.

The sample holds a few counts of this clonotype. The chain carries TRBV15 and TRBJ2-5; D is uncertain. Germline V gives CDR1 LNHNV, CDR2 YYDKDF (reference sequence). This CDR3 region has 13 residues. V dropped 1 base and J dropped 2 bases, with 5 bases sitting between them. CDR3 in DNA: TGTGCCACCAGCAGAGTGGCGCAAGAGACCCAGTACTTC. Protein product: CATSRVAQETQYF.

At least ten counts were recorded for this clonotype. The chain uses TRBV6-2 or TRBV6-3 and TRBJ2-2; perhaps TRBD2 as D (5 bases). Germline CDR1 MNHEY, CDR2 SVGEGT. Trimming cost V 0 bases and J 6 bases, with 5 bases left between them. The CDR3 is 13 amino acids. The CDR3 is CASSYSEAGELFF. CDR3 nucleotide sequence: TGTGCCAGCAGTTACTCGGAGGCCGGGGAGCTGTTTTTT.

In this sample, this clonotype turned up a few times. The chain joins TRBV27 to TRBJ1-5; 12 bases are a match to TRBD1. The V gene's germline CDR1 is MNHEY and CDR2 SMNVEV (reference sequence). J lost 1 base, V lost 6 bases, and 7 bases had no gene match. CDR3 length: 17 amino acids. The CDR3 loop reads CASSPRDRGQSNQPQHF. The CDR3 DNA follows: TGTGCCAGCAGCCCCCGGGACAGGGGGCAAAGCAATCAGCCCCAGCATTTT.

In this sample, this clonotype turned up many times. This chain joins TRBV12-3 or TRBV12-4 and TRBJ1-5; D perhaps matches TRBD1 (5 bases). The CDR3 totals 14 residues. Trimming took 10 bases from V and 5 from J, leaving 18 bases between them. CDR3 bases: TGTGCCACCCAGGGTTCGGGGGTCGATCAGCCCCAGCATTTT. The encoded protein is CATQGSGVDQPQHF.

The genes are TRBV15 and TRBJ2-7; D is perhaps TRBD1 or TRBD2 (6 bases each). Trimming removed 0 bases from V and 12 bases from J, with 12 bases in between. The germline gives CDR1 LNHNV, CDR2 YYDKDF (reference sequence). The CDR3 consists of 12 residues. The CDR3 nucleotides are TGTGCCACCAGCAGAGATGAGGGGGGAAGGTACTTC. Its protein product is CATSRDEGGRYF.

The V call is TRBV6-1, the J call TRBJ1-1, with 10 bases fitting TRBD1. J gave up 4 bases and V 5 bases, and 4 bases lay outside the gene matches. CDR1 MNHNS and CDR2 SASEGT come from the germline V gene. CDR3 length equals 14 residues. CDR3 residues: CASSKRDRGTEAFF. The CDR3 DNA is TGTGCCAGCAGTAAAAGGGACAGGGGCACTGAAGCTTTCTTT.

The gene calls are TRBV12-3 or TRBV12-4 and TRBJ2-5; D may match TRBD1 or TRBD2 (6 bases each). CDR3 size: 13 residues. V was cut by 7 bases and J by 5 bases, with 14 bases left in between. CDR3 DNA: TGTGCCAGCACCCTACAAGGGGGGGAGACCCAGTACTTC. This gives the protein CASTLQGGETQYF.

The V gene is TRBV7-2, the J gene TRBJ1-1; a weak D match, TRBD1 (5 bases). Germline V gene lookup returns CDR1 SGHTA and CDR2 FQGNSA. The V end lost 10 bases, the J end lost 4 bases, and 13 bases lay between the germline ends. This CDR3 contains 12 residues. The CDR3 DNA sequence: TGTGCCACCTTGGGGCCGGGCACTGAAGCTTTCTTT. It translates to CATLGPGTEAFF.